This T cell receptor beta chain comes out of a study of graft-versus-host responses after intestinal transplantation (dated by TCRdb to the early 2020s). Broadly, across the study: The transplants that recipients got were multivisceral, liver-intestinal, or isolated intestinal. Every recipient was given anti-thymocyte globulin induction, followed by about three years of maintenance tacrolimus and steroids. To identify alloreactive clones, pre-transplant mixed lymphocyte reaction products were sequenced and then compared with unstimulated pre-transplant donor and recipient T cells. After intestinal transplantation, graft-versus-host and host-versus-graft alloreactive T cell clones were followed in the graft, circulation and bone marrow using bulk TCR-beta CDR3 sequencing. The cohort enrolled some 23 intestinal transplant recipients, one of whom was a retransplant, and 3 patients without pretransplant specimens were excluded. A peak of at least 4% donor T cells among recipient peripheral blood mononuclear cells was the definition used for donor T cell macrochimerism. Samples from a few later patients were sequenced in-house on an Illumina MiSeq with MiXCR processing rather than by the commercial service.

The CDR3 covers 14 residues, taking in both the cysteine and the phenylalanine. The CDR3 DNA has 42 bases and is translated from base 1. The germline V gene (reference sequence) gives CDR1 as SSHAT and CDR2 as FNYEAQ. Overall results and qualifications from the work: GvH clones were detected in recipient bone marrow, and some of these GvH clones were observed earlier in ileal mucosa or blood, consistent with an intestinal mucosal origin. In patients with donor T cell macrochimerism, the allografts had high GvH to HvG T cell clonal ratios. Early after transplant, declines in HvG clones were associated with peak levels of circulating GvH clones. The conclusions were limited by the relatively low number and heterogeneity of the intestinal transplant patients.

Dithiothreitol, EDTA incubations and collagenase D digestion were used to isolate intraepithelial and lamina propria lymphocytes from graft specimens. Serial intestinal graft biopsy specimens collected up to 600 days after transplant underwent bulk TCR-beta sequencing. Details on this clone: The antigen it recognizes is unknown. The junction departs from germline at one end; a sequencing error may be responsible.

To prepare the library, the immunoSEQ multiplex PCR assay was applied. High-throughput TCR-beta CDR3 sequencing of genomic DNA from most patients was performed by Adaptive Biotechnologies. On the study's bioinformatics: Adaptive's ImmunoSEQ software supplied the TCR sequencing data for roughly 17 patients, while MiXCR and VDJtools were used to process a few other patients. CDR3 nucleotide sequences shared by donor and recipient were removed because the origin of these sequences could not be assigned. Alloreactive clones required at least 2-fold expansion over unstimulated cells and minimum CFSE-low frequency of 0.002% (template counts) or 0.001% (read counts). Clones were considered mappable if detected in sequenced pre-transplant spleen, lymph node, or MLR CFSE-low populations of the donor or recipient. The cumulative frequency of alloreactive clones was calculated as a percentage of all sequences, weighted by copy number. Sourced from immuneACCESS, this table was stored by TCRdb with only in-frame sequences that have V and J called. A share of the clones is absent; for the studies checked, an unresolved V gene accounts for under half, and the remainder has no known explanation. The V and J calls and clone size are taken from that table; D and trimming were inferred from the DNA. Present in this sample are roughly 4,800 clones, around 72% of which were seen just once. The biggest ten clones account for 7% to 8% of the sample.

The source was ileum tissue, collected 17 days after transplant. The V gene is TRBV7-7 and the J gene is TRBJ2-3; the D gene is perhaps TRBD2, on 6 matching bases. The sequence was obtained from a human patient who received an intestinal transplant, so some T cells may come from the graft donor. CDR3 sequence: CASSTSWEADTQYF. The nucleotide sequence reads TGTGCTAGCAGCACCTCGTGGGAGGCAGATACGCAGTATTTT.